The 13 T cell receptor beta chains reported below all come from one sample, sequenced in a study of T-cell reconstitution after alpha-beta-depleted transplantation in children. This sample's TCRbeta library carried unique molecular identifier barcodes. TCRdb analysed the PCR reads with MiXCR anew, one entry per CDR3 protein. The profile shows about 410,000 distinct CDR3 sequences, roughly 20% of them singletons. The sample was PBMCs from the stem cell graft donor, taken from the stem cell graft. Receptors were obtained from a human donor who donated a stem cell graft to a child with acute myeloid leukemia.

This clonotype was seen only a few times. This chain connects TRBV27 to TRBJ1-2, with 8 nucleotides matching TRBD1. Germline-derived CDR1 and CDR2 are MNHEY and SMNVEV (reference sequence). The CDR3 totals 14 residues. V lost 3 bases, J lost 7 bases, and 7 bases stayed unmatched. The CDR3 DNA reads TGTGCCAGCAGTTTTACGCCTGGGACAGGTGGCTACACCTTC. This sequence encodes CASSFTPGTGGYTF.

This clonotype was observed once. The chain uses TRBV3-1 and TRBJ2-1; 10 bases line up with TRBD2. The length of the CDR3 is 16 residues. V lost 7 bases, J lost 4 bases, and 10 bases stayed unmatched. CDR1 is LGHDT, CDR2 YNNKEL, per germline (reference sequence). CDR3 DNA: TGTGCCAGCACTGAGTACTCTAGCGGGGGATACAATGAGCAGTTCTTC. Amino acid sequence: CASTEYSSGGYNEQFF.

Ten or more counts support this clonotype. This sequence joins TRBV4-1 and TRBJ2-1; D call uncertain. The length of the CDR3 is 15 residues. Per germline, CDR1 MGHRA and CDR2 YSYEKL. V was clipped by 0 bases and J by 5 bases, with 11 bases between them. CDR3 in amino acids: CASSQEPSLNNEQFF. CDR3 nucleotides: TGCGCCAGCAGCCAAGAGCCCAGTCTTAACAATGAGCAGTTCTTC.

This clonotype was counted a few times. The gene calls are TRBV10-3 and TRBJ1-5; no reliable D call. Germline values: CDR1 ENHRY, CDR2 SYGVKD. The CDR3 sequence is 10 residues long. This CDR3 is CYGGNQPQHF. In nucleotides, the CDR3 is TGTTACGGGGGCAATCAGCCCCAGCATTTT.

In this sample, this clonotype turned up many times. The chain recombines TRBV20-1 with TRBJ1-4; the D is unclear. Trimming pared 3 bases from V and 5 bases from J, leaving 10 bases between. The CDR3 contains 13 residues. Germline-derived CDR1 and CDR2 are DFQATT and SNEGSKA (reference sequence). In DNA form, the CDR3 reads TGCAGTGCTAGTAGTCACTCAAATGAAAAACTGTTTTTT. Protein sequence: CSASSHSNEKLFF.

The chain couples TRBV18 to TRBJ1-1; the D gene is possibly TRBD1 (5 bases). V lost 3 bases and J 0 bases, leaving 8 bases between the germline ends. The CDR3 consists of 14 residues. From germline, CDR1 is KGHSH and CDR2 LQKENI. CDR3 DNA: TGTGCCAGCTCACCGACGGACATGAACACTGAAGCTTTCTTT. Translated: CASSPTDMNTEAFF.

The rearrangement joins TRBV7-3 to TRBJ2-1; the match to TRBD2 covers 7 bases. CDR3 size: 13 residues. V lost 0 bases, J lost 9 bases, and 2 bases stayed unmatched. The germline V gene encodes CDR1 SGHTA and CDR2 FQGTGA. The CDR3 loop reads CASSLTGGFEQFF. The DNA for the CDR3 is TGTGCCAGCAGCTTAACGGGAGGGTTTGAGCAGTTCTTC.

This clonotype showed up just a few times. The chain joins TRBV20-1 to TRBJ2-5; maybe TRBD2 (5 bases). Trimming stripped 1 base from V and 2 bases from J, with 17 bases between. Germline V gives CDR1 DFQATT, CDR2 SNEGSKA (reference sequence). The CDR3 consists of 16 residues. The CDR3 nucleotides are TGCAGTGCTAGAGGTATTCGAGGCAGACTACAAGAGACCCAGTACTTC. Translated, it gives CSARGIRGRLQETQYF.

This clonotype showed up just a few times. This chain connects TRBV20-1 to TRBJ1-5, with TRBD1 matching 7 bases. Per germline, CDR1 DFQATT and CDR2 SNEGSKA (reference sequence). Trimming at V came to 4 bases and at J to 5 bases, leaving 8 bases not matched to a gene. The CDR3 loop spans 14 amino acids. In nucleotides, the CDR3 is TGCAGTGCTATGACAGGGTTCAGAGATCAGCCCCAGCATTTT. Protein sequence: CSAMTGFRDQPQHF.

This clonotype was seen many times. This sequence joins TRBV6-2 or TRBV6-3 and TRBJ2-5; D is perhaps TRBD1 (5 bases). V was trimmed by 6 bases and J by 4 bases, leaving 15 bases between them. The CDR3 runs to 14 residues. CDR1 is MNHEY and CDR2 is SVGEGT in the germline V gene. The CDR3 sequence: CASSRDNEAETQYF. The CDR3 bases are TGTGCCAGCAGCAGGGATAATGAGGCAGAGACCCAGTACTTC.

This chain uses TRBV12-3 or TRBV12-4 with TRBJ2-5; perhaps TRBD1 as D (6 bases). The CDR3 spans 15 residues. V lost 6 bases and J 2 bases, leaving 16 bases between the germline ends. This chain's CDR3 is CASSLGHFGQETQYF. The CDR3 DNA reads as TGTGCCAGCAGCCTGGGACACTTCGGACAAGAGACCCAGTACTTC.

This chain links TRBV20-1 with TRBJ2-1, with 11 nucleotides matching TRBD2. Germline CDR1 reads DFQATT; CDR2 reads SNEGSKA (reference sequence). The length of the CDR3 is 14 residues. V was pared by 8 bases and J by 2 bases, with 5 bases of the junction left unmatched. The CDR3 here is CSPQTSGAYNEQFF. The CDR3 DNA follows: TGCAGTCCACAGACTAGCGGGGCCTACAATGAGCAGTTCTTC.

V is TRBV12-3 or TRBV12-4 and J is TRBJ2-5; 9 nucleotides agree with TRBD2. Trimming at V came to 7 bases and at J to 3 bases, leaving 6 bases not matched to a gene. This CDR3 has 14 amino acids. Here the CDR3 reads CASIQAGGEETQYF. The CDR3 nucleotides read TGTGCCAGCATCCAAGCGGGAGGAGAAGAGACCCAGTACTTC.